This T cell receptor beta chain stems from a study of blood T cell repertoires in COVID-19. At the level of the study: T cells, B-cell-depleted T cells, or PBMCs provided the cDNA or gDNA that served as material.

The authors' processing: Amplifying reference gene primers gave estimates of nucleated cell counts. Libraries were prepared by immunoSEQ multiplex PCR; TCRdb keeps only in-frame clonotypes and omits some of them. From that table come the V and J calls and clone size; the DNA was used to work out D and trimming. The sample carries approximately 440,000 clones, roughly 90% recorded once. This clone was detected a few times. The CDR3 extends over 17 amino acids. This rearrangement joins TRBV12-1 to TRBJ2-6; no DNA check was done on the table's D call, TRBD1. TRBV12-1 is labeled a pseudogene. The sequence derives from a woman aged 18 to 35 who had recovered from COVID-19. Sequenced input: PBMCs or T cells enriched from blood (not recorded which). Here the CDR3 DNA reads TGTGCCAGCAGCGAGGAGCAGGGGGCGGTGGGGGCCAACGTCCTGACTTTC. It codes for CASSEEQGAVGANVLTF.